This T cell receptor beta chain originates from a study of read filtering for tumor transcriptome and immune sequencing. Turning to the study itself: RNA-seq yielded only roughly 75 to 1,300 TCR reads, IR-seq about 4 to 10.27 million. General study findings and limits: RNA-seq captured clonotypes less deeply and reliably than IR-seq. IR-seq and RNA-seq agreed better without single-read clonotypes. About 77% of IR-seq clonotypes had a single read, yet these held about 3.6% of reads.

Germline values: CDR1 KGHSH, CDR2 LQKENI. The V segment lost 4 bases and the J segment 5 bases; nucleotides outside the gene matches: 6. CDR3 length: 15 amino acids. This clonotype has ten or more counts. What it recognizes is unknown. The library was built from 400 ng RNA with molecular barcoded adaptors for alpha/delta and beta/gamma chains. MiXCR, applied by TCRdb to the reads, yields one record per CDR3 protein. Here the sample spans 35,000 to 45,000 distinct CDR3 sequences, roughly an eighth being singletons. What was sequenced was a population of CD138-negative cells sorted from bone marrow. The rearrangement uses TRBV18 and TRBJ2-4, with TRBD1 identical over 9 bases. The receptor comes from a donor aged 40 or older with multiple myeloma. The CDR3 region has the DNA TGTGCCAGCTCACTAACAGGGGGCGCAGAAAACATTCAGTACTTC. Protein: CASSLTGGAENIQYF.